The following is a T cell receptor beta chain sequence with its context. This entry belongs to a study of PD-L1 blockade in urothelial cancer. Time point here: pretreatment peripheral blood. The V end was cut by 2 bases, the J end by 4 bases, with 14 bases between. Germline loops: CDR1 MGHDK, CDR2 SYGVNS. This CDR3 is 15 amino acids long. The method was immunoSEQ multiplex PCR; TCRdb's version includes in-frame clones alone and lacks a portion of them. The sample shows roughly 120,000 clones, about four fifths of them seen only once. The chain carries TRBV25-1 and TRBJ1-2; D may be TRBD1 (5 bases). This specimen consisted of PBMCs, obtained around atezolizumab (anti-PD-L1) treatment. This receptor was identified in a man aged 45-65 years with urothelial cancer. The CDR3 reads CASSESRQLLYGYTF. The DNA of the CDR3 is TGTGCCAGCAGTGAAAGCCGACAGCTCCTCTATGGCTACACCTTC.